This T cell receptor (beta chain) is from a study of Graves' ophthalmopathy and Graves' hyperthyroidism. Between the trimmed V and J ends, which lost 10 bases and 5 bases, there was a span of 17 bases. The CDR3 is 13 residues long. The germline V gene has CDR1 MDHEN and CDR2 SYDVKM. Amplification from RNA transcripts yielded the TCR beta CDR3 regions. RT-PCR was first run with HTBI primers, then multiplex PCR in a second round. TCRdb redid the calling of the multiplex PCR reads with MiXCR, one entry per CDR3 protein. The data show roughly 160,000 distinct CDR3 sequences, 30% to 45% seen once. The study enrolled ophthalmopathy donors with moderate-to-severe activity, CAS ≥3, NOSPECS ≥4 and duration under 3 months. Exclusion criteria comprised other autoimmune diseases, uncontrolled infections, pregnancy or lactation in patients. This clonotype showed up just a few times. Its antigen remains unidentified.

Notes on the study in general: A model of 13 signatures distinguished ophthalmopathy from stable hyperthyroidism at roughly 86% sensitivity and approximately 77% specificity. Most expanded thyroid clonotypes above 0.001 frequency also appeared in blood.

This sequence was found in a young man with Graves' ophthalmopathy. The V and J genes are TRBV28 and TRBJ1-2; D perhaps matches TRBD1 (6 bases). Sequencing used peripheral blood. The CDR3 DNA reads TGTGCCATCGGACAGACCTTGTGGTATGGCTACACCTTC. Protein: CAIGQTLWYGYTF.